This T cell receptor (beta chain) was sequenced during a study of blood T cells in healthy people across ages. This clonotype was seen only a few times. Antigen: not known. The authors ran a second PCR of about 6 to 11 cycles using a sample-barcoded 5' primer and a J-beta primer mix. Each CDR3 protein gets one entry after TCRdb re-called the 5' RACE reads with MiXCR. The sample lists around 970,000 distinct CDR3 sequences; roughly 47% were seen once. Study results and limitations: The long-lived group displayed more naive CD4+ cells, plus higher diversity, than the aged donors did. The recorded TCR beta diversity per million T cells decreased in a roughly linear manner with age.

The TCR sequence derives from a woman between 55 and 75 years old in good health. The specimen sequenced was blood.

CDR3 loop: CASSPRTDLYEQYF. DNA for the CDR3: TGTGCCAGCAGCCCAAGGACTGACCTCTACGAGCAGTACTTC. The rearrangement joins TRBV3-1 to TRBJ2-7; D is perhaps TRBD2 (5 bases). In germline, CDR1 is LGHDT, CDR2 YNNKEL (reference sequence). The CDR3 spans 14 residues. The V and J ends lost 4 bases and 3 bases respectively, with 13 bases between them.